These 32 T cell receptor beta chains came from one sample sequenced in a study of blood T cell repertoires in COVID-19. TCRdb's copy holds only in-frame clones and misses some; the assay was immunoSEQ multiplex PCR. Of 93,000 or so clones listed, roughly nine tenths were seen once; the top ten hold around 3.4%. The specimen sequenced was peripheral blood. These receptors all come from a woman in her sixties with acute or convalescent COVID-19.

This clone has only a few counts. The V and J genes are TRBV2 and TRBJ1-1; 9 nucleotides agree with TRBD1. V shed 7 bases, J shed 7 bases, and the junction held 10 bases outside the gene matches. Germline V gene lookup returns CDR1 SNHLY and CDR2 FYNNEI. CDR3 size: 14 residues. The CDR3 nucleotides read TGTGCCAGCATACTCGGGACAGGGCGCATTGAAGCTTTCTTT. Translation: CASILGTGRIEAFF.

This clone occurred a few times. The chain combines TRBV30 with TRBJ1-2; TRBD1 agrees at 7 bases. Germline CDR1 reads GTSNPN; CDR2 reads SVGIG (reference sequence). There are 13 residues in the CDR3. CDR3 sequence reads: CALADRKAWGYTF. The CDR3 DNA is TGTGCTCTGGCGGACAGGAAGGCCTGGGGCTACACCTTC.

This sequence joins TRBV2 and TRBJ1-1; 9 bases fit TRBD1. V was pared by 3 bases and J by 8 bases, with 7 bases of the junction left unmatched. CDR1 is SNHLY and CDR2 is FYNNEI in the germline V gene. The CDR3 loop spans 14 amino acids. CDR3 sequence: CASSETGGSTEAFF. CDR3 sequence (DNA): TGTGCCAGCAGTGAGACAGGGGGATCCACCGAAGCTTTCTTT.

This clone was seen once. The chain uses TRBV9 and TRBJ2-7, with D possibly matching TRBD1 (5 bases). This CDR3 spans 15 amino acids. CDR1 and CDR2 (germline): SGDLS, YYNGEE. Trimming took off 4 bases at V and 4 bases at J, with 18 bases between the two ends. The CDR3 spells CASSSRDRDGYEQYF. As DNA, the CDR3 is TGTGCCAGCAGCTCCCGAGACAGAGACGGGTACGAGCAGTACTTC.

The genes are TRBV7-8 and TRBJ2-2, with D perhaps TRBD1 (5 bases). This CDR3 spans 14 amino acids. V was clipped by 2 bases and J by 5 bases, with 9 bases between them. Germline V gene data show CDR1 as SGHVS and CDR2 as FQNEAQ. The chain's CDR3 is CASSLLRTTGELFF. DNA for the CDR3: TGTGCCAGCAGCTTACTACGGACAACCGGGGAGCTGTTTTTT.

V usage is TRBV12-3 or TRBV12-4 and J usage is TRBJ2-2; D is undetermined. The CDR3 is made up of 13 amino acids. The V end lost 3 bases, the J end lost 8 bases, and 10 bases lay between the germline ends. For the CDR3, the DNA is TGTGCCAGCAGTTTCCTGAGAGCGGGGGAGCTGTTTTTT. Encoded protein: CASSFLRAGELFF.

J is TRBJ2-1 and V is TRBV24-1, with 8 nucleotides matching TRBD2. This CDR3 spans 16 amino acids. Trimming took 5 bases from V and 2 from J; bases not matched to a gene: 7. Germline CDR1 KGHDR, CDR2 SFDVKD. CDR3 protein: CATSAPGRGTYNEQFF. The DNA of the CDR3 is TGTGCCACCAGTGCTCCCGGGAGGGGCACCTACAATGAGCAGTTCTTC.

The CDR3 DNA reads TGTGCCAGCTCACCAGGGGCAGGGGGAGAGACCCAGTACTTC. It translates to CASSPGAGGETQYF. This chain connects TRBV18 to TRBJ2-5; TRBD1 aligns across 7 bases. CDR3 length: 14 residues. Germline CDR1 is KGHSH and CDR2 is LQKENI. With V trimmed by 2 bases and J by 4 bases, 4 bases remained unmatched.

This sequence joins TRBV4-1 and TRBJ1-3, with 7 bases lining up with TRBD1. Trimming removed 3 bases from V and 4 bases from J; junction bases left unmatched: 9. Germline V gene sequence: CDR1 MGHRA, CDR2 YSYEKL. The CDR3 totals 16 residues. CDR3 loop: CASSHHPTGSGNTIYF. CDR3 coding DNA: TGCGCCAGCAGCCACCACCCGACAGGGTCCGGAAACACCATATATTTT.

The genes are TRBV10-3 and TRBJ1-2; D might be TRBD1 (5 bases). Germline V CDR1 and CDR2: ENHRY, SYGVKD. The CDR3 is 14 residues long. The germline V and J ends were trimmed by 7 bases and 4 bases, with 16 bases remaining between them. CDR3 region: CAITLQGEGYGYTF. The CDR3 DNA reads TGTGCCATCACCCTACAAGGGGAGGGCTATGGCTACACCTTC.

The V gene is TRBV30, the J gene TRBJ1-5; D perhaps matches TRBD1 (6 bases). The germline gives CDR1 GTSNPN, CDR2 SVGIG (reference sequence). The CDR3 covers 13 residues. With 3 bases removed from V and 5 bases from J, the gap between germline ends came to 11 bases. CDR3 nucleotide sequence: TGTGCCTGGAGAGTAGGGGGGGATCAGCCCCAGCATTTT. Encoded protein: CAWRVGGDQPQHF.

The chain is built from TRBV28 and TRBJ2-5; 9 bases match TRBD1. The germline V gene encodes CDR1 MDHEN and CDR2 SYDVKM. Trimming removed 8 bases from V and 4 bases from J; junction bases left unmatched: 11. The CDR3 totals 15 residues. CDR3 bases: TGTGCCAGCGGGGGGGCCGGGACAGGGACAGAGACCCAGTACTTC. Translation gives CASGGAGTGTETQYF.

The chain is built from TRBV9 and TRBJ2-7, with D possibly matching TRBD2 (5 bases). Trimming stripped 1 base from V and 6 bases from J, with 17 bases between. The CDR3 extends over 15 amino acids. CDR1 is SGDLS and CDR2 is YYNGEE in the germline V gene. The CDR3 spells CASSVNWERPAEQYF. CDR3 coding DNA: TGTGCCAGCAGCGTAAATTGGGAGAGACCTGCCGAGCAGTACTTC. Drawing the rest from reference TRBV9 and TRBJ2-7, the complete variable domain is DSGVTQTPKHLITATGQRVTLRCSPRSGDLSVYWYQQSLDQGLQFLIQYYNGEERAKGNILERFSAQQFPDLHSELNLSSLELGDSALYFCASSVNWERPAEQYFGPGTRLTVT.

The chain combines TRBV19 with TRBJ1-4; 8 nucleotides agree with TRBD1. The CDR3 loop spans 14 amino acids. Trimming cost V 9 bases and J 8 bases; bases outside gene matches: 11. CDR1 and CDR2 (germline): LNHDA, SQIVND (reference sequence). This chain's CDR3 is CASAQGASWEKLFF. DNA for the CDR3: TGTGCCAGCGCCCAGGGGGCGTCTTGGGAAAAACTGTTTTTT.

This rearrangement joins TRBV6-2 or TRBV6-3 to TRBJ2-1, with 7 positions matching TRBD2. The junction had 7 bases not matched to a gene; V was cut back by 6 bases and J by 2 bases. Looked up from germline, CDR1 is MNHEY and CDR2 is SVGEGT. CDR3 length equals 15 residues. In DNA, the CDR3 is TGTGCCAGCAGCCCGCGGGAGTCCCCCTACAATGAGCAGTTCTTC. Its translation is CASSPRESPYNEQFF.

This chain joins TRBV6-6 and TRBJ2-1, with 10 bases that match TRBD2. Germline assignment: CDR1 MNHNY and CDR2 SVGAGI (reference sequence). Trimming took 2 bases from V and 9 from J; bases not matched to a gene: 4. The CDR3 length is 14 residues. The CDR3 loop reads CASSYRASGSEQFF. CDR3 in DNA: TGTGCCAGCAGTTACCGGGCTAGCGGGAGTGAGCAGTTCTTC.

V and J are TRBV19 and TRBJ2-3; D is undetermined. Germline-derived CDR1 and CDR2 are LNHDA and SQIVND (reference sequence). This CDR3 region has 12 residues. The germline V and J ends were trimmed by 5 bases and 4 bases, with 7 bases remaining between them. The CDR3 DNA reads as TGTGCCAGTAGTGAAGCACCAGATACGCAGTATTTT. It is translated as CASSEAPDTQYF. The variable domain in full, with the rest retrieved from reference TRBV19 and TRBJ2-3, is DGGITQSPKYLFRKEGQNVTLSCEQNLNHDAMYWYRQDPGQGLRLIYYSQIVNDFQKGDIAEGYSVSREKKESFPLTVTSAQKNPTAFYLCASSEAPDTQYFGPGTRLTVL.

This chain connects TRBV6-2 or TRBV6-3 to TRBJ2-7; D gene unclear. The ends were cut back, 3 bases at V and 3 bases at J, with 18 bases in the middle. Germline V gene lookup returns CDR1 MNHEY and CDR2 SVGEGT. The CDR3 is made up of 16 amino acids. CDR3 protein: CASSYSPDSQHYEQYF. DNA of the CDR3: TGTGCCAGCAGTTATTCCCCCGACTCTCAACACTACGAGCAGTACTTC.

The chain recombines TRBV19 with TRBJ1-1; unclear D gene. V lost 4 bases and J lost 3, with 9 bases in between. Germline lookup yields CDR1 LNHDA and CDR2 SQIVND (reference sequence). The CDR3 has 13 amino acids. Here the CDR3 DNA reads TGTGCCAGTAGTAAATCCCCGTACACTGAAGCTTTCTTT. It encodes CASSKSPYTEAFF.

This clone was detected only a few times. The junction does not match germline at one end; this may be a read error. This sequence joins TRBV3-1 (or the pseudogene TRBV3-2) and TRBJ1-1, with TRBD1 as a possible D gene (6 bases). CDR1 LGHDT and CDR2 YNNKEL come from the germline V gene (reference sequence). The CDR3 contains 13 residues. The CDR3 here is CASSIGQNAEAFF. The CDR3 DNA follows: TGTGCCAGCAGCATCGGACAGAACGCTGAAGCTTTCTTT.

The J gene is TRBJ1-1, the V gene TRBV12-3 or TRBV12-4; D remains ambiguous. V dropped 7 bases and J dropped 11 bases, with 14 bases sitting between them. This CDR3 contains 11 residues. CDR3: CASILRAVAFF. The CDR3 DNA is TGTGCCAGCATCTTGAGGGCCGTCGCTTTCTTT.

Only one count was recorded for this clone. The chain recombines TRBV9 with TRBJ2-1; D is undetermined. The CDR3 totals 13 residues. The germline V gene encodes CDR1 SGDLS and CDR2 YYNGEE. The ends were cut back, 4 bases at V and 10 bases at J, with 15 bases in the middle. The CDR3 region is CASSSRYFEEQFF. CDR3 sequence (DNA): TGTGCCAGCAGCTCCCGCTATTTCGAAGAGCAGTTCTTC.

V usage is TRBV7-9 and J usage is TRBJ2-1; 10 bases are a match to TRBD2. Trimming took 4 bases from V and 7 from J; bases not matched to a gene: 7. The CDR3 extends over 15 amino acids. Germline-derived CDR1 and CDR2 are SEHNR and FQNEAQ (reference sequence). CDR3 residues: CASSSPSGSRNEQFF. The CDR3 nucleotides are TGTGCCAGCAGCTCTCCTAGCGGGAGTCGGAATGAGCAGTTCTTC.

The chain joins TRBV9 to TRBJ2-5, with D possibly being TRBD2 (5 bases). V lost 4 bases to trimming and J lost 1 base, with 14 bases between them. Germline CDR1 reads SGDLS; CDR2 reads YYNGEE. The CDR3 runs to 15 residues. In DNA form, the CDR3 reads TGTGCCAGCAGCCCCTACGAGGGTATCCAAGAGACCCAGTACTTC. Translation gives CASSPYEGIQETQYF. The full variable domain, completed using reference TRBV9 and TRBJ2-5, is DSGVTQTPKHLITATGQRVTLRCSPRSGDLSVYWYQQSLDQGLQFLIQYYNGEERAKGNILERFSAQQFPDLHSELNLSSLELGDSALYFCASSPYEGIQETQYFGPGTRLLVL.

CDR3 loop: CSVVQGNTEAFF. The CDR3 DNA sequence: TGCAGCGTAGTACAGGGAAACACTGAAGCTTTCTTT. J is TRBJ1-1 and V is TRBV29-1, with a tentative D call TRBD1 (6 bases). The CDR3 has 12 residues. The V gene's germline CDR1 is SQVTM and CDR2 ANQGSEA. The V end was cut by 6 bases, the J end by 2 bases, with 10 bases between.

Here the CDR3 reads CASSPELTGEPQHF. In DNA form, the CDR3 reads TGTGCCAGCTCACCCGAACTTACAGGGGAGCCCCAGCATTTT. The chain has TRBV18 and TRBJ1-5; 7 bases fit TRBD1. V was clipped by 3 bases and J by 8 bases; unmatched bases: 7. The CDR3 sequence is 14 residues long. Germline-derived CDR1 and CDR2 are KGHSH and LQKENI. The full variable domain, its missing parts supplied by reference TRBV18 and TRBJ1-5, is NAGVMQNPRHLVRRRGQEARLRCSPMKGHSHVYWYRQLPEEGLKFMVYLQKENIIDESGMPKERFSAEFPKEGPSILRIQQVVRGDSAAYFCASSPELTGEPQHFGDGTRLSIL.

CDR3 bases: TGTGCCAGCAGTTACCCGACAGGACCGATGAACACTGAAGCTTTCTTT. Its translation: CASSYPTGPMNTEAFF. The chain has TRBV6-6 and TRBJ1-1; maybe TRBD1 (6 bases). This CDR3 spans 16 amino acids. With 2 bases removed from V and 0 bases from J, the gap between germline ends came to 13 bases. The germline CDR1 and CDR2 sequences are MNHNY and SVGAGI (reference sequence).

This clone was detected once. Here the CDR3 reads CASRTSGTGELFF. Here the CDR3 DNA reads TGTGCCAGCAGGACTAGCGGGACCGGGGAGCTGTTTTTT. The chain employs TRBV6-5 and TRBJ2-2; TRBD2 aligns across 10 bases. CDR3 length equals 13 residues. Germline CDR1 MNHEY, CDR2 SVGAGI. J was trimmed by 5 bases and V by 6 bases; bases with no gene match: 0.

Only one count was recorded for this clone. V and J are TRBV24-1 and TRBJ2-1, with a possible D match to TRBD2 (5 bases). V was shortened by 7 bases and J by 6 bases, with 18 bases between the two germline ends. The CDR3 runs to 15 residues. CDR1 KGHDR and CDR2 SFDVKD come from the germline V gene. In DNA, the CDR3 is TGTGCCACCAGCCCCCGGGGATCAGTGGGCAATGAGCAGTTCTTC. This sequence encodes CATSPRGSVGNEQFF.

The count of this clone is one. V usage is TRBV21-1 and J usage is TRBJ2-7; the D call TRBD1 from the table was never checked on the DNA. TRBV21-1 has pseudogene status. The CDR3 has 15 residues. This CDR3 is CASTSGTGIFYEQYF. In DNA form, the CDR3 reads TGTGCCAGCACCTCCGGGACAGGGATTTTTTACGAGCAGTACTTC.

V and J are TRBV9 and TRBJ1-2; 9 bases match TRBD1. Germline V gives CDR1 SGDLS, CDR2 YYNGEE. CDR3 size: 16 residues. The trim removed 3 bases at V and 5 bases at J, leaving 11 bases unmatched. CDR3 DNA: TGTGCCAGCAGCGCGCTCAGACAGGGGGTTGGTTATGGCTACACCTTC. Its translation is CASSALRQGVGYGYTF.

The chain carries TRBV4-1 and TRBJ2-1, with TRBD2 matching over 9 bases. This CDR3 contains 18 residues. CDR1 is MGHRA, CDR2 YSYEKL, per germline. V shed 0 bases and J 3 bases; nucleotides not matched to a gene: 9. This CDR3 is CASSQDEWPSGIYNEQFF. The CDR3 DNA reads as TGCGCCAGCAGCCAAGATGAATGGCCTAGCGGGATCTACAATGAGCAGTTCTTC.